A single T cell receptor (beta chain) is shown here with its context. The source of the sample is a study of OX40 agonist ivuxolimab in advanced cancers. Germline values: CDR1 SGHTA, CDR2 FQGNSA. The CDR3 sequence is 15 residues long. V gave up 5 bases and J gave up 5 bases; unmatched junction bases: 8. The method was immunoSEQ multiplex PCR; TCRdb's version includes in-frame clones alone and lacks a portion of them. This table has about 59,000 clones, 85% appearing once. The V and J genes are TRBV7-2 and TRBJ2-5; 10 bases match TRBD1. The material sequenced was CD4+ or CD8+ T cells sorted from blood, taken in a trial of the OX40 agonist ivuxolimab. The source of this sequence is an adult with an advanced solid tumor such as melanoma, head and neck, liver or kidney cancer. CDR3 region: CASSPGGTGVETQYF. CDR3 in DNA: TGTGCCAGCAGCCCCGGCGGGACAGGGGTCGAGACCCAGTACTTC. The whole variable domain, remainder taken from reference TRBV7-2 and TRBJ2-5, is GAGVSQSPSNKVTEKGKDVELRCDPISGHTALYWYRQSLGQGLEFLIYFQGNSAPDKSGLPSDRFSAERTGGSVSTLTIQRTQQEDSAVYLCASSPGGTGVETQYFGPGTRLLVL.